This passage covers 26 T cell receptor beta chains from one sample sequenced in a study of T cell responses to AZD1222 COVID-19 vaccine. Here immunoSEQ multiplex PCR was the method, and the copy in TCRdb shows in-frame clones only, minus some. The sample yields over 120,000 clones, about 90% seen once. The source was peripheral blood, collected on day 0 of AZD1222 vaccination. All receptors come from an adult in good health.

The chain's CDR3 is CSVDSGPRRAYGYTF. The CDR3 DNA sequence: TGCAGCGTTGATAGCGGGCCCCGTAGAGCCTATGGCTACACCTTC. The rearrangement uses TRBV29-1 and TRBJ1-2, with no clear D. V was trimmed by 3 bases and J by 4 bases, leaving 18 bases between them. The CDR3 runs to 15 residues. Germline V gene data show CDR1 as SQVTM and CDR2 as ANQGSEA. The whole variable domain, filled in from reference TRBV29-1 and TRBJ1-2, reads SAVISQKPSRDICQRGTSLTIQCQVDSQVTMMFWYRQQPGQSLTLIATANQGSEATYESGFVIDKFPISRPNLTFSTLTVSNMSPEDSSIYLCSVDSGPRRAYGYTFGSGTRLTVV.

The V call is TRBV15, the J call TRBJ2-6; D ambiguous. Trimming shortened V by 3 bases and J by 6 bases, and 3 bases separated the two germline ends. The CDR3 has 12 residues. Germline values: CDR1 LNHNV, CDR2 YYDKDF (reference sequence). In DNA form, the CDR3 reads TGTGCCACCAGCAGTACGGCCAACGTCCTGACTTTC. This gives the protein CATSSTANVLTF.

The J gene is TRBJ1-2, the V gene TRBV18, with D unclear. The CDR3 contains 15 residues. In germline, CDR1 is KGHSH, CDR2 LQKENI. CDR3 coding DNA: TGTGCTACCCTAGGTGGGAACAATCCCAACTATGGCTACACCTTC. Translating it yields CATLGGNNPNYGYTF. The whole variable domain, filled in from reference TRBV18 and TRBJ1-2, reads NAGVMQNPRHLVRRRGQEARLRCSPMKGHSHVYWYRQLPEEGLKFMVYLQKENIIDESGMPKERFSAEFPKEGPSILRIQQVVRGDSAAYFCATLGGNNPNYGYTFGSGTRLTVV.

The V call is TRBV29-1, the J call TRBJ2-1, with 7 nucleotides matching TRBD1. Trimming took 1 base from V and 4 from J; bases not matched to a gene: 4. Looked up from germline, CDR1 is SQVTM and CDR2 is ANQGSEA. The CDR3 covers 14 residues. CDR3 loop: CSVEARGLYNEQFF. The CDR3, as DNA: TGCAGCGTTGAAGCCAGGGGGTTATACAATGAGCAGTTCTTC.

This chain joins TRBV5-1 and TRBJ2-7; TRBD1 matches at 9 bases. The CDR3 is 15 amino acids. In germline, CDR1 is SGHRS, CDR2 YFSETQ. V trimming: 4 bases; J trimming: 4 bases; junction bases outside the gene matches: 9. Here the CDR3 DNA reads TGCGCCAGCAGCCCCGGGGGACAGGGTCTATACGAGCAGTACTTC. Amino acid sequence: CASSPGGQGLYEQYF.

In regard to this clone: At one of its ends the junction is not consistent with the germline gene, which may arise from a read error. This sequence joins TRBV13 and TRBJ1-4; possible D gene TRBD1, 6 bases. This CDR3 is 13 amino acids long. CDR1 is PRHDT, CDR2 FYEKMQ, per germline (reference sequence). CDR3 bases: TGTGCCAGCAGCGCCACAGGGAATGGAAAACTGTTTTTT. Translation: CASSATGNGKLFF.

V is TRBV15 and J is TRBJ1-3; D perhaps matches TRBD1 (6 bases). The germline V gene has CDR1 LNHNV and CDR2 YYDKDF (reference sequence). Trimming took off 3 bases at V and 11 bases at J, with 14 bases between the two ends. CDR3 length equals 13 residues. CDR3 sequence: CATSSWGQWAIYF. Here the CDR3 DNA reads TGTGCCACCAGCAGTTGGGGGCAATGGGCCATATATTTT.

Notes on this clone: It is unclear where the CDR3 begins or ends on the DNA, so no DNA is shown, and the CDR3 is as TCRdb lists it. The genes are TRBV5-5 and TRBJ1-2. In germline, CDR1 is SGHKS, CDR2 YYEKEE (reference sequence). Counting both end residues, the CDR3 totals 13 amino acids. This chain's CDR3 is CASSFGAGYGYTF.

The V call is TRBV24-1, the J call TRBJ2-1; the D is unclear. V was shortened by 1 base and J by 7 bases, with 7 bases between the two germline ends. Germline CDR1 and CDR2: KGHDR and SFDVKD. The CDR3 is 13 residues long. The chain's CDR3 is CATSDFLLNEQFF. The CDR3 DNA is TGTGCCACCAGTGATTTTTTACTGAATGAGCAGTTCTTC.

The V and J genes are TRBV5-1 and TRBJ1-6; TRBD1 matches 7 bases. The CDR3 has 16 residues. With 0 bases clipped from V and 6 bases from J, the junction kept 6 bases outside the gene matches. Looked up from germline, CDR1 is SGHRS and CDR2 is YFSETQ. The CDR3 DNA is TGCGCCAGCAGCTTGGGTGGAGGGGGCGGTAATTCACCCCTCCACTTT. Protein sequence: CASSLGGGGGNSPLHF.

The chain employs TRBV19 and TRBJ1-1; D gene uncertain. CDR3 size: 13 residues. Trimming left V 5 bases short and J 1 base short, with 8 bases between. Germline V gives CDR1 LNHDA, CDR2 SQIVND (reference sequence). The CDR3 sequence: CASSLARNTEAFF. DNA for the CDR3: TGTGCCAGTAGTCTGGCCAGGAACACTGAAGCTTTCTTT.

The chain links TRBV3-1 (or the pseudogene TRBV3-2) to TRBJ1-2; D not resolved. In germline, CDR1 is LGHDT, CDR2 YNNKEL (reference sequence). The CDR3 extends over 14 amino acids. V lost 0 bases to trimming and J lost 6 bases, with 11 bases between them. This chain's CDR3 is CASSQEVDGDGYTF. The CDR3 bases are TGTGCCAGCAGCCAAGAAGTCGACGGAGATGGCTACACCTTC.

The V and J genes are TRBV7-8 and TRBJ2-7; the match to TRBD2 covers 11 bases. Germline V CDR1 and CDR2: SGHVS, FQNEAQ. The CDR3 totals 15 residues. The V gene end was trimmed by 4 bases and the J gene end by 2 bases; junction bases not matched to a gene: 4. CDR3 in amino acids: CASSSFSGGAYEQYF. The CDR3 bases are TGTGCCAGCAGCTCCTTTAGCGGGGGGGCCTACGAGCAGTACTTC.

This chain joins TRBV18 and TRBJ1-5; 10 bases line up with TRBD1. Germline V lookup: CDR1 KGHSH, CDR2 LQKENI. J was trimmed by 6 bases and V by 3 bases; bases with no gene match: 8. CDR3 length: 16 amino acids. As DNA, the CDR3 is TGTGCCAGCTCACCTGCTCGGGACAGGGGAGGTCAGCCCCAGCATTTT. It specifies CASSPARDRGGQPQHF.

This sequence joins TRBV2 and TRBJ1-3; D uncertain. Germline-derived CDR1 and CDR2 are SNHLY and FYNNEI. The CDR3 is 14 residues long. Trimming shortened V by 4 bases and J by 1 base, and 8 bases separated the two germline ends. The CDR3 is CASSGVLSGNTIYF. CDR3 sequence (DNA): TGTGCCAGCAGTGGGGTTTTGTCTGGAAACACCATATATTTT.

This chain links TRBV19 with TRBJ2-7; the D call may be TRBD1 or TRBD2 (5 bases each). CDR3 length: 13 amino acids. Looked up from germline, CDR1 is LNHDA and CDR2 is SQIVND (reference sequence). V lost 9 bases and J 3 bases, leaving 15 bases between the germline ends. Here the CDR3 DNA reads TGTGCCAGCTCGAGGGGCAGGGACTACGAGCAGTACTTC. This translates into CASSRGRDYEQYF.

The chain recombines TRBV6-5 with TRBJ2-7; weak D call: TRBD1 (6 bases). The germline V gene has CDR1 MNHEY and CDR2 SVGAGI. The V and J ends lost 4 bases and 7 bases respectively, with 14 bases between them. The CDR3 is 13 residues long. The CDR3 here is CASSSTGSGEQYF. In DNA, the CDR3 is TGTGCCAGCAGTTCCACAGGGTCTGGTGAGCAGTACTTC.

The J gene is TRBJ1-5, the V gene TRBV7-9; D possibly corresponds to TRBD1 (5 bases). The CDR3 contains 12 residues. Germline V lookup: CDR1 SEHNR, CDR2 FQNEAQ (reference sequence). Trimming stripped 5 bases from V and 6 bases from J, with 8 bases between. CDR3 region: CASSRGFQPQHF. The CDR3 DNA reads TGTGCCAGCAGCCGGGGGTTTCAGCCCCAGCATTTT.

This chain connects TRBV5-1 to TRBJ2-3, with TRBD2 as a possible D gene (5 bases). V was trimmed by 2 bases and J by 6 bases, leaving 13 bases between them. The CDR3 is 14 amino acids. CDR1 and CDR2 (germline): SGHRS, YFSETQ. CDR3 sequence: CASSFSPQRDTQYF. In nucleotides, the CDR3 is TGCGCCAGCAGCTTTTCACCCCAGCGGGATACGCAGTATTTT.

The CDR3 DNA reads TGTGCCAGCAGCCCGGGACAGGGAGACGAGACCCAGTACTTC. Protein sequence: CASSPGQGDETQYF. The rearrangement links TRBV14 to TRBJ2-5; 9 bases are a match to TRBD1. The CDR3 spans 14 residues. The V and J ends lost 4 bases and 5 bases, in that order; junction bases with no gene match: 5. Germline loops: CDR1 SGHDN, CDR2 FVKESK. Full variable domain (remainder filled in from reference TRBV14 and TRBJ2-5): EAGVTQFPSHSVIEKGQTVTLRCDPISGHDNLYWYRRVMGKEIKFLLHFVKESKQDESGMPNNRFLAERTGGTYSTLKVQPAELEDSGVYFCASSPGQGDETQYFGPGTRLLVL.

The J gene is TRBJ2-7, the V gene TRBV5-1; 9 positions match TRBD1. Germline trimming cut 4 bases from V and 1 base from J; bases unmatched to any gene: 9. This CDR3 has 16 amino acids. CDR1 is SGHRS and CDR2 is YFSETQ in the germline V gene. CDR3 sequence (DNA): TGCGCCAGCAGCGTAACCGGGACAGGGAGTTCCTACGAGCAGTACTTC. Protein product: CASSVTGTGSSYEQYF. The full variable domain, its missing parts supplied by reference TRBV5-1 and TRBJ2-7, is KAGVTQTPRYLIKTRGQQVTLSCSPISGHRSVSWYQQTPGQGLQFLFEYFSETQRNKGNFPGRFSGRQFSNSRSEMNVSTLELGDSALYLCASSVTGTGSSYEQYFGPGTRLTVT.

The CDR3 protein is CASSTTGQGAYGYTF. The CDR3 DNA follows: TGCGCCAGCAGCACCACGGGACAGGGGGCTTATGGCTACACCTTC. The chain employs TRBV5-1 and TRBJ1-2; 12 nucleotides line up with TRBD1. Germline assignment: CDR1 SGHRS and CDR2 YFSETQ. This CDR3 has 15 amino acids. V shed 4 bases, J shed 5 bases, and the junction held 6 bases outside the gene matches.

This chain links TRBV4-2 with TRBJ1-6; D is unclear. CDR1 and CDR2 (germline): LGHNA, YNFKEQ. The V gene lost 0 bases and the J gene lost 10 bases, with 19 bases spanning the gap. The CDR3 is 17 residues long. CDR3 sequence reads: CASSQDPNGLPTSPLHF. Written as DNA, the CDR3 is TGTGCCAGCAGCCAAGATCCCAACGGCCTGCCCACATCACCCCTCCACTTT.

V gene TRBV29-1 combines with J gene TRBJ1-6; perhaps TRBD1 as D (6 bases). The V gene's germline CDR1 is SQVTM and CDR2 ANQGSEA. The CDR3 is 12 amino acids. V shed 4 bases and J shed 7 bases, with 8 bases lying between them. This chain's CDR3 is CSVGQENSPLHF. CDR3 nucleotides: TGCAGCGTTGGACAGGAGAATTCACCCCTCCACTTT.

The rearrangement links TRBV5-1 to TRBJ1-2; TRBD1 matches at 7 bases. This CDR3 comprises 15 residues. The germline V gene has CDR1 SGHRS and CDR2 YFSETQ. Trimming at V came to 0 bases and at J to 6 bases, leaving 8 bases not matched to a gene. The chain's CDR3 is CASSLVWGQLNGYTF. As DNA, the CDR3 is TGCGCCAGCAGCTTGGTTTGGGGACAGCTAAATGGCTACACCTTC.

J is TRBJ1-5 and V is TRBV3-1 (or the pseudogene TRBV3-2); no definite D call. The CDR3 spans 18 residues. The V and J ends lost 1 base and 0 bases respectively, with 16 bases between them. Germline CDR1 and CDR2: LGHDT and YNNKEL (reference sequence). CDR3 protein: CASSQGPGRKDSNQPQHF. The CDR3 DNA is TGTGCCAGCAGCCAAGGCCCCGGGAGAAAGGATAGCAATCAGCCCCAGCATTTT.